The T cell receptor beta chain described here comes from a study of early T cells in non-severe SARS-CoV-2 infection. About the research overall: Whole-blood bulk RNA, unsorted, was sequenced, and chains were unpaired.

This clonotype was picked up many times. Its specificity is unknown. The study's findings and limits: VDJdb matching skewed toward anti-spike CD8 responses, missing private and CD4 specificities.

This CDR3 spans 14 amino acids. Deletions cut 7 bases from V and 0 bases from J, with 13 bases between. CDR1 and CDR2 (germline): LNHDA, SQIVND (reference sequence). Individual cDNA molecules each received unique molecular identifiers attached to them. TCRdb used MiXCR to reprocess the 5' RACE reads, holding one entry per CDR3 protein. The sample includes approximately 42,000 distinct CDR3 sequences, around 6.8% of them seen just once. This chain joins TRBV19 and TRBJ2-7, with D perhaps matching TRBD1 (6 bases). The TCR was taken from an adult who was a healthcare worker with PCR-confirmed SARS-CoV-2 infection or an uninfected control (not recorded which). Sequenced sample: whole blood. DNA of the CDR3: TGTGCCAGTAAACCCGGGACAAGCTCCTACGAGCAGTACTTC. This translates into CASKPGTSSYEQYF.